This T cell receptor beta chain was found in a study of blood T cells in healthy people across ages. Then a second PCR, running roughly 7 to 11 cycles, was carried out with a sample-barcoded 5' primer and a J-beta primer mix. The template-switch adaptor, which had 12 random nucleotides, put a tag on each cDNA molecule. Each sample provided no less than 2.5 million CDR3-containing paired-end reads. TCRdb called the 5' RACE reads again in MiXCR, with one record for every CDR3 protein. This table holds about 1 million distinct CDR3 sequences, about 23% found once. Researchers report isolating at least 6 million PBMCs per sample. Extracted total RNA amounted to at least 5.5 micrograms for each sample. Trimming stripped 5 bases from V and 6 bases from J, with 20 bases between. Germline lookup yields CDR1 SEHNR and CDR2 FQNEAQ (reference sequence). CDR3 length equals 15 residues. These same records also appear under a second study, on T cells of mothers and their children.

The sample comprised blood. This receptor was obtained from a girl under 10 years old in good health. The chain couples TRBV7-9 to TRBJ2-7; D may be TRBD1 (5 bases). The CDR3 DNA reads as TGTGCCAGCAGCACACAGTGGGGCTCGATGGGCGAGCAGTACTTC. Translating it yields CASSTQWGSMGEQYF.